The T cell receptor (beta chain) under discussion was sequenced for a study of regulatory T cells in long-lasting Graves disease. This clonotype was detected ten times or more. The antigen remains unidentified. Study results and limitations: Persistent cases favored TRBV28, TRBJ1-2 and TRBJ2-5.

Noted time point: newly diagnosed GD, antithyroid drugs for less than 3 months. PBMCs were the source of the RNA used for TCR sequencing. The peripheral blood volume drawn was around 9.6 milliliters, and it was collected into EDTA tubes. Germline trimming cut 5 bases from V and 11 bases from J; bases unmatched to any gene: 4. Germline loops: CDR1 MNHEY, CDR2 SMNVEV (reference sequence). The CDR3 has 12 amino acids. iRepertoire HTBI primers and Arm-PCR of CDR3 regions built TCR beta libraries. In the authors' workflow: Looking across samples, the authors found some 60 TRBV and some 15 TRBJ segments. TCRdb reprocessed the multiplex PCR reads with MiXCR, giving one entry per CDR3 protein. The V and J calls were determined by TCRdb, not by the authors. The sample holds 240,000 or so distinct CDR3 sequences; around 21% are singletons and the top ten take over 11%.

This sequence originates from a female donor with Graves disease. The V call is TRBV27, the J call TRBJ1-4, with 8 bases lining up with TRBD1. The sample consisted of peripheral blood mononuclear cells (PBMCs), taken at new diagnosis, from a patient treated with antithyroid drugs. Here the CDR3 DNA reads TGTGCCAGCAGTGCAGGGACAGGTAAACTGTTTTTT. Translation: CASSAGTGKLFF.